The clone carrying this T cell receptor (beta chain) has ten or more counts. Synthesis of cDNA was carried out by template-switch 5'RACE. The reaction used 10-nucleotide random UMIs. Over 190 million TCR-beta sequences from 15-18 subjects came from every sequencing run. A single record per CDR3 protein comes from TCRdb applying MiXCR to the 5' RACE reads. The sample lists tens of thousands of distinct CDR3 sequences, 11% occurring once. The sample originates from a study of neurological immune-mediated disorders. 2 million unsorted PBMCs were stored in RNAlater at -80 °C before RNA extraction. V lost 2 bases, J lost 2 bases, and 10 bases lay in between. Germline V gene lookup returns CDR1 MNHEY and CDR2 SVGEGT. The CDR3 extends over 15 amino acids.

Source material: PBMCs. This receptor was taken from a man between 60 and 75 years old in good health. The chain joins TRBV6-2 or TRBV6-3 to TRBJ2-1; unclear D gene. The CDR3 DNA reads TGTGCCAGCAGTTACATGGGTAGTGCCTACAATGAGCAGTTCTTC. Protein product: CASSYMGSAYNEQFF.